These 32 T cell receptor beta chains came from one sample sequenced in a study of beta chain features in type 1 diabetes. Expressed TCRB transcripts were sequenced because the isolated RNA had all been reverse transcribed beforehand. TCRdb's table, derived via immunoSEQ multiplex PCR, lists solely in-frame clones and lacks some. This table has approximately 90,000 clones, under 35% appearing once. Material: stem cell memory CD4+ T cells from blood. These receptor sequences come from a woman between 18 and 29 years old in good health.

This rearrangement joins TRBV7-9 to TRBJ1-1; 7 nucleotides match TRBD1. CDR1 is SEHNR and CDR2 is FQNEAQ in the germline V gene (reference sequence). Trimming cost V 4 bases and J 6 bases; bases outside gene matches: 5. CDR3 size: 13 residues. In DNA, the CDR3 is TGTGCCAGCAGCTCAGACAGGGTAGCTGAAGCTTTCTTT. Translating gives CASSSDRVAEAFF.

The chain employs TRBV11-2 and TRBJ2-5; D is perhaps TRBD2 (5 bases). V shed 2 bases and J shed 8 bases, with 15 bases lying between them. Germline assignment: CDR1 SGHAT and CDR2 FQNNGV. The length of the CDR3 is 14 residues. The CDR3 DNA follows: TGTGCCAGCAGCTTATGGGCTAACGGGAACACCCAGTACTTC. Protein product: CASSLWANGNTQYF. The full variable domain, rest sourced from reference TRBV11-2 and TRBJ2-5, is EAGVAQSPRYKIIEKRQSVAFWCNPISGHATLYWYQQILGQGPKLLIQFQNNGVVDDSQLPKDRFSAERLKGVDSTLKIQPAKLEDSAVYLCASSLWANGNTQYFGPGTRLLVL.

The sample holds one count of this clone. The chain links TRBV9 to TRBJ2-7, with 8 bases identical to TRBD1. In germline, CDR1 is SGDLS, CDR2 YYNGEE. The V gene end was trimmed by 2 bases and the J gene end by 2 bases; junction bases not matched to a gene: 9. This CDR3 is 16 amino acids long. This CDR3 is CASSVFGTGAPYEQYF. CDR3 bases: TGTGCCAGCAGCGTTTTCGGGACAGGCGCTCCCTACGAGCAGTACTTC.

This clone has a count of ten or more. The chain joins TRBV7-9 to TRBJ1-2; 7 nucleotides match TRBD1. V shed 1 base and J 5 bases; nucleotides not matched to a gene: 4. The germline V gene has CDR1 SEHNR and CDR2 FQNEAQ (reference sequence). The CDR3 runs to 14 residues. This CDR3 reads CASSLGSGQYGYTF. The CDR3 region has the DNA TGTGCCAGCAGCTTAGGCTCGGGACAGTATGGCTACACCTTC.

This clone was seen only a few times. This chain joins TRBV30 and TRBJ1-1; perhaps TRBD1 as D (5 bases). The CDR3 totals 13 residues. The germline CDR1 and CDR2 sequences are GTSNPN and SVGIG (reference sequence). Trimming pared 4 bases from V and 5 bases from J, leaving 14 bases between. CDR3 amino acids: CAWIGREGTEAFF. DNA of the CDR3: TGTGCCTGGATTGGCAGGGAAGGGACTGAAGCTTTCTTT.

As regards this clone: Other nucleotide sequences from this sample produce the same CDR3. This sequence joins TRBV6-5 and TRBJ2-3; D gene ambiguous. The CDR3 is made up of 14 amino acids. CDR1 and CDR2 (germline): MNHEY, SVGAGI. Between the trimmed V and J ends, which lost 1 base and 0 bases, there was a span of 5 bases. CDR3 nucleotide sequence: TGTGCCAGCAGTTACTACAGTAGCACAGATACGCAGTATTTT. This sequence encodes CASSYYSSTDTQYF.

This chain uses TRBV27 with TRBJ1-1, with a tentative D call TRBD1 (5 bases). This CDR3 region has 12 residues. V was clipped by 5 bases and J by 6 bases, with 10 bases between them. CDR1 and CDR2 (germline): MNHEY, SMNVEV (reference sequence). The DNA of the CDR3 is TGTGCCAGCAGTCTCGGGGGGGCTGAAGCTTTCTTT. This codes for CASSLGGAEAFF.

The table lists this clone with a few counts. This chain joins TRBV4-1 and TRBJ1-5; D uncertain. CDR3 length equals 16 residues. With 0 bases removed from V and 0 bases from J, the gap between germline ends came to 9 bases. Germline-derived CDR1 and CDR2 are MGHRA and YSYEKL. CDR3 residues: CASSQDPGYSNQPQHF. In nucleotides, the CDR3 is TGCGCCAGCAGCCAAGATCCCGGGTATAGCAATCAGCCCCAGCATTTT.

This chain uses TRBV4-3 with TRBJ2-7, with a weak D call TRBD1 (7 bases). This CDR3 has 15 amino acids. The V end was cut by 4 bases, the J end by 5 bases, with 18 bases between. Looked up from germline, CDR1 is LGHNA and CDR2 is YSLEER. CDR3 DNA: TGCGCCAGCAGCCGCGGGGAAAGACAGGGCCACGAGCAGTACTTC. Amino acid sequence: CASSRGERQGHEQYF.

The chain couples TRBV5-1 to TRBJ2-7; TRBD1 matches 8 bases. This CDR3 spans 14 amino acids. V shed 3 bases, J shed 2 bases, and the junction held 4 bases outside the gene matches. Germline CDR1 reads SGHRS; CDR2 reads YFSETQ. This CDR3 reads CASSSQTGAYEQYF. The CDR3 DNA sequence: TGCGCCAGCAGCTCTCAGACAGGGGCCTACGAGCAGTACTTC.

The chain combines TRBV5-1 with TRBJ2-1, with 7 bases fitting TRBD1. The CDR3 has 16 residues. V dropped 3 bases and J dropped 0; count of bases not matched to a gene: 6. Germline loops: CDR1 SGHRS, CDR2 YFSETQ. As DNA, the CDR3 is TGCGCCAGCAGCTCGGGACAGATAAGCTCCTACAATGAGCAGTTCTTC. Amino acids: CASSSGQISSYNEQFF. Based on the CDR3 plus reference TRBV5-1 and TRBJ2-1, the full variable domain is KAGVTQTPRYLIKTRGQQVTLSCSPISGHRSVSWYQQTPGQGLQFLFEYFSETQRNKGNFPGRFSGRQFSNSRSEMNVSTLELGDSALYLCASSSGQISSYNEQFFGPGTRLTVL.

The rearrangement uses TRBV27 and TRBJ2-6; 10 nucleotides agree with TRBD1. Germline V gene data show CDR1 as MNHEY and CDR2 as SMNVEV (reference sequence). The CDR3 is made up of 17 amino acids. V lost 4 bases, J lost 1 base, and 4 bases stayed unmatched. The CDR3 loop reads CASSSGTGVSGANVLTF. As DNA, the CDR3 is TGTGCCAGCAGTTCCGGGACAGGGGTTTCTGGGGCCAACGTCCTGACTTTC. Using reference TRBV27 and TRBJ2-6 for the parts outside the CDR3, the full variable domain is EAQVTQNPRYLITVTGKKLTVTCSQNMNHEYMSWYRQDPGLGLRQIYYSMNVEVTDKGDVPEGYKVSRKEKRNFPLILESPSPNQTSLYFCASSSGTGVSGANVLTFGAGSRLTVL.

This chain joins TRBV30 and TRBJ1-5, with TRBD1 as a possible D gene (5 bases). The CDR3 sequence is 13 residues long. Trimming took 3 bases from V and 7 from J, leaving 13 bases between them. Germline V gives CDR1 GTSNPN, CDR2 SVGIG (reference sequence). DNA for the CDR3: TGTGCCTGGAGGCAAGGTGGGGCCCAGCCCCAGCATTTT. Translating it yields CAWRQGGAQPQHF.

This clone was observed a few times. V is TRBV30 and J is TRBJ2-5; 9 bases align to TRBD2. The CDR3 runs 15 residues. J lost 4 bases, V lost 0 bases, and 6 bases had no gene match. Germline V gene data show CDR1 as GTSNPN and CDR2 as SVGIG (reference sequence). CDR3 in DNA: TGTGCCTGGAGTGTTTTAGCGGGAGTTAGAGAGACCCAGTACTTC. Translated: CAWSVLAGVRETQYF. Complete variable domain (other parts from reference TRBV30 and TRBJ2-5): SQTIHQWPATLVQPVGSPLSLECTVEGTSNPNLYWYRQAAGRGLQLLFYSVGIGQISSEVPQNLSASRPQDRQFILSSKKLLLSDSGFYLCAWSVLAGVRETQYFGPGTRLLVL.

CDR3 sequence: CASSPRTGGLSNEQFF. CDR3 DNA sequence: TGTGCCAGCTCACCTAGAACAGGGGGCTTATCCAATGAGCAGTTCTTC. The V call is TRBV18, the J call TRBJ2-1; the match to TRBD1 covers 9 bases. Germline values: CDR1 KGHSH, CDR2 LQKENI. CDR3 length: 16 residues. V dropped 3 bases and J dropped 6; count of bases not matched to a gene: 9.

This clone has just a few counts. The chain combines TRBV5-1 with TRBJ2-7; 9 nucleotides match TRBD1. CDR1 and CDR2 (germline): SGHRS, YFSETQ. V shed 2 bases and J 4 bases; nucleotides not matched to a gene: 7. The CDR3 has 15 amino acids. The CDR3 region has the DNA TGCGCCAGCAGCTTCAGTGGACAGGGGCCTTACGAGCAGTACTTC. Translation gives CASSFSGQGPYEQYF.

V and J are TRBV30 and TRBJ1-2, with 8 bases matching TRBD1. The J segment lost 4 bases and the V segment lost 3 bases, leaving 10 bases of the junction unmatched. The germline CDR1 and CDR2 sequences are GTSNPN and SVGIG (reference sequence). This CDR3 has 15 amino acids. The DNA of the CDR3 is TGTGCCTGGAGGCCGGACGACAGGGGCTTCTATGGCTACACCTTC. Protein sequence: CAWRPDDRGFYGYTF.

The CDR3 sequence is CASRGLGEAFF. CDR3 DNA: TGTGCCAGCAGAGGACTCGGTGAAGCTTTCTTT. The genes are TRBV6-5 and TRBJ1-1, with D unclear. The ends were cut back, 6 bases at V and 7 bases at J, with 9 bases in the middle. Germline assignment: CDR1 MNHEY and CDR2 SVGAGI. The CDR3 is 11 residues long.

The chain carries TRBV7-8 and TRBJ2-2; 8 nucleotides align to TRBD2. From germline, CDR1 is SGHVS and CDR2 FQNEAQ. V gave up 6 bases and J gave up 7 bases; unmatched junction bases: 10. This CDR3 has 15 residues. The CDR3, as DNA: TGTGCCAGCAGTTCGCCGGGGGGGCGTCGCGGGGAGCTGTTTTTT. It translates to CASSSPGGRRGELFF. Drawing the rest from reference TRBV7-8 and TRBJ2-2, the complete variable domain is GAGVSQSPRYKVAKRGQDVALRCDPISGHVSLFWYQQALGQGPEFLTYFQNEAQLDKSGLPSDRFFAERPEGSVSTLKIQRTQQEDSAVYLCASSSPGGRRGELFFGEGSRLTVL.

This chain links TRBV21-1 with TRBJ1-1; TRBD1, the table's D call, was not compared with the DNA. TRBV21-1 is a listed pseudogene. This CDR3 is built from 16 residues. The CDR3 DNA reads as TGTGCCAGCAGCAAAAGGGGGGACAGGCTGAACACTGAAGCTTTCTTT. It translates to CASSKRGDRLNTEAFF.

This clone was detected a few times. The chain uses TRBV5-1 and TRBJ2-7, with a tentative D call TRBD1 (6 bases). Germline CDR1 and CDR2: SGHRS and YFSETQ. V gave up 1 base and J gave up 1 base, with 12 bases separating them. This CDR3 region has 15 residues. The CDR3 nucleotides read TGCGCCAGCAGCTTGAGCCCAGGGGAATCCTACGAGCAGTACTTC. Translating it yields CASSLSPGESYEQYF.

This clone has just a few counts. The rearrangement uses TRBV14 and TRBJ2-5, with 8 positions matching TRBD1. V dropped 3 bases and J dropped 6; count of bases not matched to a gene: 6. The CDR3 extends over 14 amino acids. The germline V gene has CDR1 SGHDN and CDR2 FVKESK. The CDR3 DNA reads TGTGCCAGCAGCCATATTGACAGGGGAAAGACCCAGTACTTC. Translating it yields CASSHIDRGKTQYF.

The rearrangement links TRBV19 to TRBJ2-1; 7 bases agree with TRBD2. Losses at the gene ends were 0 bases for V and 10 bases for J; bases not matched to a gene: 3. The germline CDR1 and CDR2 sequences are LNHDA and SQIVND (reference sequence). This CDR3 has 13 amino acids. CDR3 DNA sequence: TGTGCCAGTAGTATAGATTCGCGGGGGGAGCAGTTCTTC. Translating gives CASSIDSRGEQFF. Together with reference TRBV19 and TRBJ2-1, the CDR3 gives the full variable domain: DGGITQSPKYLFRKEGQNVTLSCEQNLNHDAMYWYRQDPGQGLRLIYYSQIVNDFQKGDIAEGYSVSREKKESFPLTVTSAQKNPTAFYLCASSIDSRGEQFFGPGTRLTVL.

The J gene is TRBJ2-5, the V gene TRBV6-1; no clear D. Germline V gene sequence: CDR1 MNHNS, CDR2 SASEGT. V was clipped by 7 bases and J by 4 bases, with 10 bases between them. This CDR3 region has 12 residues. DNA for the CDR3: TGTGCCAGCACGTTCACGGGAGAGACCCAGTACTTC. Encoded protein: CASTFTGETQYF.

The rearrangement joins TRBV5-5 to TRBJ1-1; a weak D match, TRBD1 (5 bases). CDR1 is SGHKS, CDR2 YYEKEE, per germline (reference sequence). CDR3 length: 16 amino acids. Trimming removed 4 bases from V and 6 bases from J, with 22 bases in between. The CDR3 loop is CASSLTPAQGEPEAFF. CDR3 nucleotide sequence: TGTGCCAGCAGCCTGACCCCGGCCCAAGGGGAACCTGAAGCTTTCTTT.

This clone was observed a single time. The V call is TRBV5-1, the J call TRBJ2-2; TRBD1 agrees at 9 bases. The CDR3 runs to 16 residues. Germline lookup yields CDR1 SGHRS and CDR2 YFSETQ. J lost 2 bases, V lost 2 bases, and 4 bases had no gene match. The CDR3 nucleotides read TGCGCCAGCAGCTTATACAGGGGGCCCAACACCGGGGAGCTGTTTTTT. It is translated as CASSLYRGPNTGELFF.

This chain connects TRBV4-1 to TRBJ2-3; 7 bases line up with TRBD2. The CDR3 has 16 amino acids. Germline CDR1 MGHRA, CDR2 YSYEKL. After removal of 1 base from V and 1 base from J, the junction contained 5 bases not matched to a gene. The CDR3 DNA is TGCGCCAGCAGCCAAGCTTCGAGCGGGGGCACAGATACGCAGTATTTT. Its protein is CASSQASSGGTDTQYF.

CDR3 amino acids: CASSVPHRPSGSTYEQYF. The CDR3 region has the DNA TGTGCCAGCAGCGTACCCCACCGGCCTAGCGGGAGTACTTACGAGCAGTACTTC. The rearrangement uses TRBV9 and TRBJ2-7; 10 bases map to TRBD2. The CDR3 sequence is 18 residues long. With V trimmed by 1 base and J by 4 bases, 14 bases remained unmatched. Germline CDR1 is SGDLS and CDR2 is YYNGEE. Based on the CDR3 plus reference TRBV9 and TRBJ2-7, the full variable domain is DSGVTQTPKHLITATGQRVTLRCSPRSGDLSVYWYQQSLDQGLQFLIQYYNGEERAKGNILERFSAQQFPDLHSELNLSSLELGDSALYFCASSVPHRPSGSTYEQYFGPGTRLTVT.

This clone was seen only a few times. The chain is built from TRBV5-1 and TRBJ2-3; D unclear. Germline V gene data show CDR1 as SGHRS and CDR2 as YFSETQ. V was shortened by 0 bases and J by 5 bases, with 4 bases between the two germline ends. The length of the CDR3 is 12 residues. As DNA, the CDR3 is TGCGCCAGCAGCTTGGGCGTAGATACGCAGTATTTT. It translates to CASSLGVDTQYF. Full variable domain (outside the CDR3, taken from reference TRBV5-1 and TRBJ2-3): KAGVTQTPRYLIKTRGQQVTLSCSPISGHRSVSWYQQTPGQGLQFLFEYFSETQRNKGNFPGRFSGRQFSNSRSEMNVSTLELGDSALYLCASSLGVDTQYFGPGTRLTVL.

The V gene is TRBV9, the J gene TRBJ2-2; perhaps TRBD1 as D (6 bases). The CDR3 is made up of 15 amino acids. The V gene lost 6 bases and the J gene lost 3 bases, with 15 bases spanning the gap. Looked up from germline, CDR1 is SGDLS and CDR2 is YYNGEE. The CDR3 region is CASNRQAGDTGELFF. The CDR3 DNA reads as TGTGCCAGCAACAGACAGGCCGGGGACACCGGGGAGCTGTTTTTT.

There are a few counts of this clone. The chain couples TRBV18 to TRBJ1-1; 8 bases are a match to TRBD1. CDR1 is KGHSH and CDR2 is LQKENI in the germline V gene. The CDR3 length is 13 residues. With 3 bases clipped from V and 5 bases from J, the junction kept 2 bases outside the gene matches. The CDR3 DNA reads as TGTGCCAGCTCACCGGACAGGGAAACTGAAGCTTTCTTT. This encodes CASSPDRETEAFF.

With regard to this clone: One end of the junction is discordant with germline, which a read error may explain. The chain combines TRBV5-4 with TRBJ1-2, with D possibly being TRBD1 (5 bases). The CDR3 length is 14 residues. The germline gives CDR1 SGHNT, CDR2 YYREEE (reference sequence). The CDR3 protein is CASSPGTLDYGYTF. The DNA of the CDR3 is TGTGCCAGCAGTCCCGGGACCCTGGACTACGGCTACACCTTC.